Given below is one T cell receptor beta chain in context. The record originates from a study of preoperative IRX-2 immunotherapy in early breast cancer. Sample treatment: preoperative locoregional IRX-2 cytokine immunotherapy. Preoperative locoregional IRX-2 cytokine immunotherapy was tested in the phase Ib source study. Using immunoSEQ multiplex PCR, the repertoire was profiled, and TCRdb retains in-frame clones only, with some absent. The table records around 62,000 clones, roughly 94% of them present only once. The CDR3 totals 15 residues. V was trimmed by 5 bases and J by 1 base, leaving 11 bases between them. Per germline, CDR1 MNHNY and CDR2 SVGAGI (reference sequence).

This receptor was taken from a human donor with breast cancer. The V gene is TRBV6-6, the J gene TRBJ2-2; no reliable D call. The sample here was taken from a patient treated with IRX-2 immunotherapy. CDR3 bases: TGTGCCAGCAGTCGTCGCGTAGGGAACACCGGGGAGCTGTTTTTT. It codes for CASSRRVGNTGELFF.